The 13 T cell receptor beta chains presented below share a single source sample, sequenced in a study of T cell repertoires in cytomegalovirus infection. TCRdb re-analysed the reads in MiXCR, keeping a single row per CDR3 protein. The sample holds about 240,000 distinct CDR3 sequences, 6% to 8% seen once. The sample was PBMCs. These receptors were obtained from a human donor in good health (CMV status not recorded). Some clones in this sample may be carry-over from other donors' samples.

This clonotype was observed many times. The chain recombines TRBV7-9 with TRBJ2-3; D not resolved. The CDR3 sequence is 13 residues long. Germline-derived CDR1 and CDR2 are SEHNR and FQNEAQ (reference sequence). Trimming removed 5 bases at V and 9 bases at J, with 15 bases between. The DNA for the CDR3 is TGTGCCAGCAGCCCGCCGGGCAAAGAAACGCAGTATTTT. Protein sequence: CASSPPGKETQYF.

This clonotype was seen ten or more times. V gene TRBV5-1 combines with J gene TRBJ2-3; 11 nucleotides line up with TRBD2. Looked up from germline, CDR1 is SGHRS and CDR2 is YFSETQ. Trimming at V came to 5 bases and at J to 2 bases, leaving 10 bases not matched to a gene. This CDR3 has 17 residues. CDR3 DNA: TGCGCCAGCAGATACACTATAGCGGGGGGGAACACAGATACGCAGTATTTT. Its translation: CASRYTIAGGNTDTQYF.

This clonotype was found many times. The V and J genes are TRBV5-5 and TRBJ1-1; 8 bases map to TRBD1. The V and J ends lost 4 bases and 4 bases, in that order; junction bases with no gene match: 9. CDR1 SGHKS and CDR2 YYEKEE come from the germline V gene (reference sequence). CDR3 size: 15 residues. CDR3 in DNA: TGTGCCAGCAGCCACGACAGGGGCAGGAGCACTGAAGCTTTCTTT. Encoded protein: CASSHDRGRSTEAFF.

This clonotype appeared many times. This sequence joins TRBV6-2 or TRBV6-3 and TRBJ2-1; weak D call: TRBD1 (5 bases). Trimming stripped 7 bases from V and 1 base from J, with 20 bases between. The CDR3 is 17 residues long. CDR1 and CDR2 (germline): MNHEY, SVGEGT. The CDR3 nucleotides are TGTGCCAGCAACCCTTGGGGCAAACAGGCATCCTACAATGAGCAGTTCTTC. It yields the protein CASNPWGKQASYNEQFF.

This clonotype was counted ten times or more. The V and J genes are TRBV6-2 or TRBV6-3 and TRBJ1-5, with TRBD1 matching over 10 bases. V was pared by 0 bases and J by 6 bases, with 5 bases of the junction left unmatched. This CDR3 has 16 amino acids. Per germline, CDR1 MNHEY and CDR2 SVGEGT. CDR3 sequence: CASSYSTGGRPQPQHF. The CDR3 DNA reads TGTGCCAGCAGTTACTCGACAGGGGGCAGACCTCAGCCCCAGCATTTT.

Many counts were recorded for this clonotype. The chain combines TRBV30 with TRBJ1-4; 7 nucleotides line up with TRBD1. With V trimmed by 2 bases and J by 8 bases, 23 bases remained unmatched. The CDR3 is 19 residues long. From germline, CDR1 is GTSNPN and CDR2 SVGIG (reference sequence). Here the CDR3 reads CAWSQKGGINRGREEKLFF. CDR3 nucleotide sequence: TGTGCCTGGAGTCAAAAAGGGGGAATTAACAGGGGACGAGAGGAAAAACTGTTTTTT.

This clonotype occurred many times. This chain uses TRBV6-2 or TRBV6-3 with TRBJ2-7; perhaps TRBD2 as D (7 bases). Deletions cut 2 bases from V and 0 bases from J, with 11 bases between. Germline V gene lookup returns CDR1 MNHEY and CDR2 SVGEGT. This CDR3 spans 15 amino acids. The CDR3 DNA follows: TGTGCCAGCAGTTACAGTGCGGGGGCCTCCTACGAGCAGTACTTC. Encoded protein: CASSYSAGASYEQYF.

This clonotype was detected many times. The chain is built from TRBV4-3 and TRBJ2-1, with D perhaps TRBD1 (5 bases). The V and J ends lost 3 bases and 4 bases respectively, with 10 bases between them. The CDR3 extends over 14 amino acids. CDR1 LGHNA and CDR2 YSLEER come from the germline V gene. The CDR3 loop is CASSHLGAYNEQFF. Here the CDR3 DNA reads TGCGCCAGCAGCCATCTTGGGGCTTACAATGAGCAGTTCTTC.

This clonotype was seen ten or more times. The chain employs TRBV7-2 and TRBJ1-1; D is unresolved. Germline CDR1 is SGHTA and CDR2 is FQGNSA. The CDR3 has 13 residues. V dropped 2 bases and J dropped 4 bases, with 8 bases sitting between them. CDR3 sequence reads: CASSLSLFTEAFF. The CDR3 DNA follows: TGTGCCAGCAGCTTATCCCTCTTCACTGAAGCTTTCTTT.

In this sample, this clonotype turned up many times. V gene TRBV29-1 combines with J gene TRBJ2-2; no reliable D call. Germline CDR1 is SQVTM and CDR2 is ANQGSEA. Trimming removed 0 bases at V and 3 bases at J, with 8 bases between. The CDR3 sequence is 14 residues long. The CDR3 region is CSVEDQRYTGELFF. CDR3 DNA sequence: TGCAGCGTTGAAGATCAAAGGTACACCGGGGAGCTGTTTTTT.

The sample holds many counts of this clonotype. The chain couples TRBV18 to TRBJ1-1, with a tentative D call TRBD1 (6 bases). Germline-derived CDR1 and CDR2 are KGHSH and LQKENI. With 6 bases removed from V and 5 bases from J, the gap between germline ends came to 13 bases. This CDR3 spans 13 amino acids. This CDR3 reads CASSQGKDTEAFF. The CDR3 DNA follows: TGTGCCAGCTCTCAGGGGAAGGATACTGAAGCTTTCTTT.

This clonotype was picked up many times. The chain employs TRBV28 and TRBJ2-7; no reliable D call. Germline CDR1 is MDHEN and CDR2 is SYDVKM. The CDR3 loop spans 12 amino acids. The germline V and J ends were trimmed by 7 bases and 3 bases, with 10 bases remaining between them. The chain's CDR3 is CASISPGYEQYF. The CDR3 DNA is TGTGCCAGCATTTCACCTGGCTACGAGCAGTACTTC.

This clonotype has ten or more counts. J is TRBJ2-4 and V is TRBV19; a possible D gene is TRBD1 (5 bases). CDR1 LNHDA and CDR2 SQIVND come from the germline V gene (reference sequence). CDR3 length equals 13 residues. Trimming pared 10 bases from V and 0 bases from J, leaving 10 bases between. DNA of the CDR3: TGTGCCACCGCAGGGTCAGCCAAAAACATTCAGTACTTC. It encodes CATAGSAKNIQYF. The full variable domain, in which reference TRBV19 and TRBJ2-4 provide the parts outside the CDR3, is DGGITQSPKYLFRKEGQNVTLSCEQNLNHDAMYWYRQDPGQGLRLIYYSQIVNDFQKGDIAEGYSVSREKKESFPLTVTSAQKNPTAFYLCATAGSAKNIQYFGAGTRLSVL.